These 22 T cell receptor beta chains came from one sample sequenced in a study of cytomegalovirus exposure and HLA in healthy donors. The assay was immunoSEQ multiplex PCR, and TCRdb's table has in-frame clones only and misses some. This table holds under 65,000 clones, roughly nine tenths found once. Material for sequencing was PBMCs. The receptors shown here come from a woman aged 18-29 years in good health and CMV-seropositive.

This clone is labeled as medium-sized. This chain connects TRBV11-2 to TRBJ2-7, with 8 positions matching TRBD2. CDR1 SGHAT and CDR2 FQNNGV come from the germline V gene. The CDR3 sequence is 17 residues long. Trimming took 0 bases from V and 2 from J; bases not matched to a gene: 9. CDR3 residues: CASSLDQRGGPTYEQYF. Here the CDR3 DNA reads TGTGCCAGCAGCTTAGATCAGCGCGGGGGGCCCACCTACGAGCAGTACTTC. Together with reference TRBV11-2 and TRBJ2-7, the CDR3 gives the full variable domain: EAGVAQSPRYKIIEKRQSVAFWCNPISGHATLYWYQQILGQGPKLLIQFQNNGVVDDSQLPKDRFSAERLKGVDSTLKIQPAKLEDSAVYLCASSLDQRGGPTYEQYFGPGTRLTVT.

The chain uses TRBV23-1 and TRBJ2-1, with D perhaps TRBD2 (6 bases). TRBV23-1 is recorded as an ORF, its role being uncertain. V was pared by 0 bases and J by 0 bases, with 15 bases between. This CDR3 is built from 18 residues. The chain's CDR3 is CASSQSGRDPSSYNEQFF. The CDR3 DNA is TGCGCCAGCAGTCAATCGGGGCGGGACCCGAGCTCCTACAATGAGCAGTTCTTC.

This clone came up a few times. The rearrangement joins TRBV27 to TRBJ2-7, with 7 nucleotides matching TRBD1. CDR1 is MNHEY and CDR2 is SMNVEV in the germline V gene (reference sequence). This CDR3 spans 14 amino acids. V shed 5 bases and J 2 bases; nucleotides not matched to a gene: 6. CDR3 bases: TGTGCCAGCAGTAAGGACAGGAGAGCCTACGAGCAGTACTTC. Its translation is CASSKDRRAYEQYF.

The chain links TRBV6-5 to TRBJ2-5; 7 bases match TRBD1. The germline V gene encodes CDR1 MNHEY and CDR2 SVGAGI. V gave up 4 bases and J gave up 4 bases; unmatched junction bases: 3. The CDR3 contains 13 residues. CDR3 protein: CASSSWTGETQYF. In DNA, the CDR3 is TGTGCCAGCAGTTCCTGGACAGGAGAGACCCAGTACTTC.

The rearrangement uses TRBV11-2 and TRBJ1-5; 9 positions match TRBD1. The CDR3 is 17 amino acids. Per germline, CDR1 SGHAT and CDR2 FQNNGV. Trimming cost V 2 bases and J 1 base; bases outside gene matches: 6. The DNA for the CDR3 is TGTGCCAGCAGCTTACGGACAGGGGAGGGAAGCAATCAGCCCCAGCATTTT. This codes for CASSLRTGEGSNQPQHF.

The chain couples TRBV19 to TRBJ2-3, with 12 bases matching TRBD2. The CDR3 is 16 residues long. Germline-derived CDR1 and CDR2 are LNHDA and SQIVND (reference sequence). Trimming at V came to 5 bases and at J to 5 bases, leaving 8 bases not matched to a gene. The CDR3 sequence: CASSPLAGGPGDTQYF. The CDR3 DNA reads TGTGCCAGTAGTCCGCTAGCGGGGGGGCCCGGAGATACGCAGTATTTT.

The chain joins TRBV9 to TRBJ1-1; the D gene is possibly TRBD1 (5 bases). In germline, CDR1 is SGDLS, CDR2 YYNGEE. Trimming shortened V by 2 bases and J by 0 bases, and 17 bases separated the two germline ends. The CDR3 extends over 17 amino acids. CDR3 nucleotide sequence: TGTGCCAGCAGCGTGGACCCCCAGGGTGGAGTGAACACTGAAGCTTTCTTT. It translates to CASSVDPQGGVNTEAFF.

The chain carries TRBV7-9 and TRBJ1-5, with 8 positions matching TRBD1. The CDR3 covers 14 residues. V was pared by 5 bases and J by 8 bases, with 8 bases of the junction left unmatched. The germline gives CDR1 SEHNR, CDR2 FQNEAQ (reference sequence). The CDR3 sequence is CASSHGQGTEPQHF. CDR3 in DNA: TGTGCCAGCAGCCACGGACAGGGAACGGAGCCCCAGCATTTT.

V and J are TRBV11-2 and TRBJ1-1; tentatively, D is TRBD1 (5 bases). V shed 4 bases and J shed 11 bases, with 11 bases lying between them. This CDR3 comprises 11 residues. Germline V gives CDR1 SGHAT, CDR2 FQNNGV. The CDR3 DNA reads TGTGCCAGCAGCTCCTGGGACTTGGCTTTCTTT. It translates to CASSSWDLAFF.

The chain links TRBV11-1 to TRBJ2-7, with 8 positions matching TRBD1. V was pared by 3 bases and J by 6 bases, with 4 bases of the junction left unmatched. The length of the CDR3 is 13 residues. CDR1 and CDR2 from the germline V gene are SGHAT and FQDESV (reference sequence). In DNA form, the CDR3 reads TGTGCCAGCAGCTTCGACAGGGGACCCGAGCAGTACTTC. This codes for CASSFDRGPEQYF.

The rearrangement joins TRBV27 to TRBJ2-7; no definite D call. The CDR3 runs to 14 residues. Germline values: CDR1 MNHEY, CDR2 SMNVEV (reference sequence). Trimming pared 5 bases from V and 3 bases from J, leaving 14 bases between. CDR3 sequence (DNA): TGTGCCAGCAGTCGGCTGGGCGTCAACTACGAGCAGTACTTC. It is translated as CASSRLGVNYEQYF.

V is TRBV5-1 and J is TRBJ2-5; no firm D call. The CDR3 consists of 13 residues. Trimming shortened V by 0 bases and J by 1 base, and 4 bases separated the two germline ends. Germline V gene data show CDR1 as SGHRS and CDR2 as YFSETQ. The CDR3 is CASSLASQETQYF. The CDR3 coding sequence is TGCGCCAGCAGCTTGGCTTCCCAAGAGACCCAGTACTTC.

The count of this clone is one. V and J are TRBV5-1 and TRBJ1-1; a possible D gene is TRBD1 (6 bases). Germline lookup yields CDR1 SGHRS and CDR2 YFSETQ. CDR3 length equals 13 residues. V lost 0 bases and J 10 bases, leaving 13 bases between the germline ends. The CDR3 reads CASSLEWGRVAFF. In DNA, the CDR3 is TGCGCCAGCAGCTTGGAGTGGGGGCGGGTAGCTTTCTTT.

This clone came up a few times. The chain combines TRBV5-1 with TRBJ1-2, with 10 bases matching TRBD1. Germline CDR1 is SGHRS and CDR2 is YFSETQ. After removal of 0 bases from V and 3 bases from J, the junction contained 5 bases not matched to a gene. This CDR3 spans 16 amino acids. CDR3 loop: CASSLGQGASDYGYTF. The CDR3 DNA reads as TGCGCCAGCAGCTTGGGACAGGGGGCCTCGGACTATGGCTACACCTTC.

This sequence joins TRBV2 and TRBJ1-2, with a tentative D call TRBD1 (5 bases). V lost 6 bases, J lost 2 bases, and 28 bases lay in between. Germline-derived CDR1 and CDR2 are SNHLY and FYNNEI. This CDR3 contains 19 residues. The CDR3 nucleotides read TGTGCCAGCAGCCCCCCGTCTGGGGGAGGCCTTGAGTTAAACTATGGCTACACCTTC. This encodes CASSPPSGGGLELNYGYTF.

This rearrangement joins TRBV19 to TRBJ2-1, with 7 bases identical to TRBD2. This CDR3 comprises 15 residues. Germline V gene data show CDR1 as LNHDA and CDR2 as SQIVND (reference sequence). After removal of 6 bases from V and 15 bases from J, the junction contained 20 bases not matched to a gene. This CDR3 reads CASSFTGGRGKVLFF. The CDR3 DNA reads TGTGCCAGTAGCTTTACTGGGGGGAGGGGAAAAGTGCTGTTCTTC.

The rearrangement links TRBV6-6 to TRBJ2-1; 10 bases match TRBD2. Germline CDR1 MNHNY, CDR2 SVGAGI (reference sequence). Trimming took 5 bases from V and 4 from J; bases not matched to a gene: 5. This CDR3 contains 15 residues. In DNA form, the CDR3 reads TGTGCCAGCAGTCCAAGCGGGGGGGAATACAATGAGCAGTTCTTC. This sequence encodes CASSPSGGEYNEQFF.

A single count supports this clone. Here the CDR3 reads CASSQAIGVISGNTIYF. The CDR3 DNA reads TGTGCCAGCAGCCAAGCGATAGGGGTGATATCTGGAAACACCATATATTTT. The rearrangement links TRBV4-2 to TRBJ1-3, with D tentatively TRBD1 (5 bases). There are 17 residues in the CDR3. CDR1 LGHNA and CDR2 YNFKEQ come from the germline V gene. Between the trimmed V and J ends, which lost 1 base and 1 base, there was a span of 14 bases.

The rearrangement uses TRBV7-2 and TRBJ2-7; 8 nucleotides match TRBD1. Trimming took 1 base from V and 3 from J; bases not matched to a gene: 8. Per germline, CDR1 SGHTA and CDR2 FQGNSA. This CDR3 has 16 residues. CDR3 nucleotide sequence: TGTGCCAGCAGCTTAGATCAGGGAACAGGGGGCTACGAGCAGTACTTC. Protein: CASSLDQGTGGYEQYF.

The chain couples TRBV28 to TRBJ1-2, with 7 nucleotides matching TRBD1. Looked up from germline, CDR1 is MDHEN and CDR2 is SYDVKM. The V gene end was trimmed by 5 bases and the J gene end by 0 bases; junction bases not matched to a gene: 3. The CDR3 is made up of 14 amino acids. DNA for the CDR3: TGTGCCAGCAGTACTGGGACAGCTAACTATGGCTACACCTTC. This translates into CASSTGTANYGYTF.

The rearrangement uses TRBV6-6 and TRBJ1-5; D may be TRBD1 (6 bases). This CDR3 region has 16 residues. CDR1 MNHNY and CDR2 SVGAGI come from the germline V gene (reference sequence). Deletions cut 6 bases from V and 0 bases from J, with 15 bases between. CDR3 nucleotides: TGTGCCAGCAGACAAGAGACAGGTTATAGCAATCAGCCCCAGCATTTT. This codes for CASRQETGYSNQPQHF.

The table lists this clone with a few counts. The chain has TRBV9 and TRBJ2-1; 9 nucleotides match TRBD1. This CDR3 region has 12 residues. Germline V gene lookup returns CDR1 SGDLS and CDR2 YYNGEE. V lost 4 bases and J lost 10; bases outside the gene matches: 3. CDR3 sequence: CASSIGTGEQFF. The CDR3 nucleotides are TGTGCCAGCAGCATCGGGACAGGGGAGCAGTTCTTC.